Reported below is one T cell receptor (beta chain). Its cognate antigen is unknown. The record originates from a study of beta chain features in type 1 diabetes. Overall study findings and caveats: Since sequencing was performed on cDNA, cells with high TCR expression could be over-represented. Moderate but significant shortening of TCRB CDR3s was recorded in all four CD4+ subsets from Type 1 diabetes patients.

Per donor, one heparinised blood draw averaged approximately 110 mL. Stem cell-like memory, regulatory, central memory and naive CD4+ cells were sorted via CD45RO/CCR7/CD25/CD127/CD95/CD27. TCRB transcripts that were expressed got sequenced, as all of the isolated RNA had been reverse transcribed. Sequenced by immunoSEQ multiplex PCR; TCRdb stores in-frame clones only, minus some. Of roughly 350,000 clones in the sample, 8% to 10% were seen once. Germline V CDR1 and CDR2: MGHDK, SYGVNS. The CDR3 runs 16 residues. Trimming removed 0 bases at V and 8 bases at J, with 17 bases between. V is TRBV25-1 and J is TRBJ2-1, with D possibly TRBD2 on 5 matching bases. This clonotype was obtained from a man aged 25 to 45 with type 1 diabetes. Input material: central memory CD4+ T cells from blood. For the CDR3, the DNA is TGTGCCAGCAGTGAATACGTGGCGGGTAGTGGCTATGAGCAGTTCTTC. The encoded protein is CASSEYVAGSGYEQFF. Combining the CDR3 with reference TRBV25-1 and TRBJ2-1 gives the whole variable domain EADIYQTPRYLVIGTGKKITLECSQTMGHDKMYWYQQDPGMELHLIHYSYGVNSTEKGDLSSESTVSRIRTEHFPLTLESARPSHTSQYLCASSEYVAGSGYEQFFGPGTRLTVL.